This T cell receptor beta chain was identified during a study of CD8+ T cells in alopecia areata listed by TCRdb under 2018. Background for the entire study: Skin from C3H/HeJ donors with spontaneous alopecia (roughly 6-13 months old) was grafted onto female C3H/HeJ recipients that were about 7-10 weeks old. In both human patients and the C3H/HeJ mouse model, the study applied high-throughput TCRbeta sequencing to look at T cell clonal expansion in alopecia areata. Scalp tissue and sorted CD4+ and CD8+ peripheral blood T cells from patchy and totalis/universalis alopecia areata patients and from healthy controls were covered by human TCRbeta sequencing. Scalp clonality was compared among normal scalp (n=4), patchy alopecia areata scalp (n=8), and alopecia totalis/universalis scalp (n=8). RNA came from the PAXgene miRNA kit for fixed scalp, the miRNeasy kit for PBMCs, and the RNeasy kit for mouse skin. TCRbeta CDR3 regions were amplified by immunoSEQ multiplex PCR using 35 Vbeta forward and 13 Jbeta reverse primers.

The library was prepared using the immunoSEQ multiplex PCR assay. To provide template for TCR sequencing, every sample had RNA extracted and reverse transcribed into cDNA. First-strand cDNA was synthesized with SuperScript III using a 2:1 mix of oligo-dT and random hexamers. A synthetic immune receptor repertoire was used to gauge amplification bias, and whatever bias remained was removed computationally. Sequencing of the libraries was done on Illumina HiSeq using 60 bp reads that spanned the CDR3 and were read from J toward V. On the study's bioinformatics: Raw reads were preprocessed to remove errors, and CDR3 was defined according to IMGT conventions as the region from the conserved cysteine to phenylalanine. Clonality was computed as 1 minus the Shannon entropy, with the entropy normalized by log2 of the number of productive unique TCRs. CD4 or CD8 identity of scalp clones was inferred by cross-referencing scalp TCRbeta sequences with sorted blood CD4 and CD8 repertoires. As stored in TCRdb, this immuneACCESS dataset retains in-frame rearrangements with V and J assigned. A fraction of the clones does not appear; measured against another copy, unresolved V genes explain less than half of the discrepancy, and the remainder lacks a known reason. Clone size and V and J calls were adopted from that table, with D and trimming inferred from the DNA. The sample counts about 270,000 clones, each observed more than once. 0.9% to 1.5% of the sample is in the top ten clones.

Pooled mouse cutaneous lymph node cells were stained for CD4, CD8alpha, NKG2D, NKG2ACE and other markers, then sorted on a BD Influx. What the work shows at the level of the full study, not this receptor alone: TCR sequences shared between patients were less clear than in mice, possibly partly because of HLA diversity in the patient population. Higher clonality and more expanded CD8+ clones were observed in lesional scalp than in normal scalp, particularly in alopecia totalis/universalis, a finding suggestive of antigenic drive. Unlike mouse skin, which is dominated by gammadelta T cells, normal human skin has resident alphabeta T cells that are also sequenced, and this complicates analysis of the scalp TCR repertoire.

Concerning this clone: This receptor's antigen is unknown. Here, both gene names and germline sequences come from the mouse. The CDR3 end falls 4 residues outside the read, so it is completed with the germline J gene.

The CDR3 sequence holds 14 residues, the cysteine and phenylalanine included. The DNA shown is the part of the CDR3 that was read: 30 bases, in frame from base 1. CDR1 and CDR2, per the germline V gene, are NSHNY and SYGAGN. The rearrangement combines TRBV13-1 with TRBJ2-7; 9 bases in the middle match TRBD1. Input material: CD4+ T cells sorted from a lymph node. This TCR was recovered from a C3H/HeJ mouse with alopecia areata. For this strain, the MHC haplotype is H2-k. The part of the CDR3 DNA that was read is TGTGCCAGCAGTGTCCCCGGGACAGGGAAT. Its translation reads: CASSVPGTGN. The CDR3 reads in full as CASSVPGTGNEQYF.